This section outlines one T cell receptor (beta chain) sequence together with its context. This receptor's antigen is unknown. Base quality data are lacking; no much larger clone is found one base away. The entry originates in a study of shared clonotypes between healthy human individuals (dated by TCRdb to 2019 to 2021). Describing the broader study: The cohort comprised two women and a few men aged 18 to 49 years. For each donor, three plates each were used for CD4 naive and CD4 memory, two plates were used for CD8 naive, and one plate was used for CD8 memory. Blood TCR repertoires of about five healthy adults were deeply sequenced to estimate repertoire size and the extent of clonotype sharing between individuals. To increase sequencing depth and limit assay-specific biases, different laboratories used diverse techniques to prepare libraries and sequence TCR repertoires. Per donor, leukapheresis produced somewhere between about 0.9 and 9.5 billion PBMCs. Broad study findings and their caveats: Rarefaction of sorted-subset datasets indicated incomplete sequencing despite the large sequencing depth. The small number of donors limited the genetic and exposure-history diversity represented. Larger estimated clonotype richness was generally found for naive subsets than for memory subsets. Compared with non-shared clonotypes, clonotypes shared by all four sorted-subset donors had higher generation probabilities. Based on pairwise subsampling, the degree of clonotype sharing among donors was expected to be affected by sequencing depth. Sampling was restricted to blood, and TCR repertoires in tissue are likely to differ from TCR repertoires in blood. Roughly 5% of naive CD4, 3.5% of naive CD8, 2.3% of memory CD4, and about 0.4% of memory CD8 clonotypes were shared across a few donors.

TCR CDR3 regions were amplified from genomic DNA by multiplex PCR using the deep immunoSEQ assay. For each cell subset, the extracted genomic DNA was distributed evenly across all wells of several immunoSEQ 96-well plates, and each plate served as one replicate. For sorted subsets, 200 to 250 ng genomic DNA, equal to tens of thousands of T cell genomes, was loaded into each replicate PCR. Purified libraries were measured with a Qubit 3.0 fluorometer, size-checked on a Bioanalyzer 2100, and measured again with the KAPA Library Quantification kit. A separate single-read 150-cycle Illumina NextSeq 550 flow cell was used to sequence each immunoSEQ 96-well plate. The authors' analysis ran thus. Because the immunoSEQ output included only junctional sequences and no quality scores, the filtering could not be the same as the filtering used for full-length reads. To assign V/J genes and CDR3, sequences were annotated against IMGT germline references using PyIR, a Python wrapper for IgBLAST v1.9. Reads with weak V/J assignments (E-value above 1e-6), missing CDR3, stop codons, out-of-frame junctions, or ambiguous translated residues were removed. V3J clonotypes were defined as sequences sharing an identical inferred V gene, J gene, and CDR3 amino acid sequence. Percentage overlap between repertoires was computed as shared unique clonotypes divided by the size of the smaller repertoire. Richness of each repertoire was evaluated using RTK rarefaction, the Chao1 estimator, and Recon v2.1 estimates of unobserved clonotypes. Generation probabilities for all TCRbeta clonotypes obtained by the gDNA method from a handful of donors were computed using OLGA. This is the immuneACCESS table as TCRdb keeps it, with only in-frame sequences that have V and J called. A part of the clones is gone; compared with another copy, unresolved V genes explain less than half, and the rest is unexplained. V and J calls and clone size are copied from that table; D and trimming were computed from the DNA. The sample includes around 990,000 clones, with roughly 80% observed a single time. More than 0.85% of the sample rests with the top ten.

From its cysteine to its phenylalanine, the CDR3 spans 16 amino acids. Only CDR3 DNA is held: 48 bases, read in frame from base 1. CDR1 SEHNR and CDR2 FQNEAQ are derived from the germline V gene (reference sequence). Clipping removes 5 bases from V and 0 bases from J, with 9 as the unmatched junction base count. The donors were healthy, HIV-negative adults with no recently reported acute infections or vaccinations. Only Caucasian adults living in Nashville, Tennessee, USA were represented among the donors. CD4+ T cells were enriched by magnetic negative selection; naive cells were then positively selected on CD45RA, and the negative fraction formed the memory subset. Blood was obtained by leukapheresis, after which PBMCs were separated by Ficoll-Histopaque density gradient centrifugation and cryopreserved in liquid nitrogen vapor phase. Analytical flow cytometry was used to check the purity and quantity of every magnetically sorted T cell population. Genomic DNA was isolated from each sorted fraction and quantified by UV absorbance on a Nanodrop 2000c.

In this chain, TRBV7-9 is recombined with TRBJ2-7; TRBD1 aligns with 8 central bases. The TCR was taken from a man between 18 and 29 years old in good health. Some clones in this sample may be carry-over from other donors' samples. Material: memory CD4+ T cells from PBMCs. The sample's cell subset or site, from its label and the paper: CD45RA-negative fraction. CDR3 protein: CASSLQTGASSYEQYF. Here is the DNA: TGTGCCAGCAGCCTGCAGACAGGGGCCAGCTCCTACGAGCAGTACTTC.